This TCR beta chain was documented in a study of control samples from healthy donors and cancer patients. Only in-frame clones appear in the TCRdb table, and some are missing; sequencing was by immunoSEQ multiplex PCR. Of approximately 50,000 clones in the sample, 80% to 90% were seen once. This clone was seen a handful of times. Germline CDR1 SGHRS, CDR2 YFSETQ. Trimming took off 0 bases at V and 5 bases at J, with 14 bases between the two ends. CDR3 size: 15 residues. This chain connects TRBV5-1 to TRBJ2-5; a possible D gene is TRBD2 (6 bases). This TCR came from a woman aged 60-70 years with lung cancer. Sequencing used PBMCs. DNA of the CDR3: TGCGCCAGCAGCTTGGGCGGGGCTGGAGTGGAGACCCAGTACTTC. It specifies CASSLGGAGVETQYF.